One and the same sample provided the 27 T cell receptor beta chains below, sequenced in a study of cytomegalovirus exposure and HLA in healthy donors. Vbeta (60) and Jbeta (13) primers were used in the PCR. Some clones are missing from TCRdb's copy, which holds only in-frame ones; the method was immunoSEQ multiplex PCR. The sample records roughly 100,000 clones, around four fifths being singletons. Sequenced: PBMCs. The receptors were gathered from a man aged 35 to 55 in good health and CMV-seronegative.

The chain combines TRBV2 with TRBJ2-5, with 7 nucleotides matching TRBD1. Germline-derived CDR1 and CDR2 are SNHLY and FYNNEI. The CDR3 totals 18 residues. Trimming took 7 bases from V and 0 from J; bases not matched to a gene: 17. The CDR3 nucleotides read TGTGCCAGCATGGGTAAACAGGGGCGAGGGCAATACCAAGAGACCCAGTACTTC. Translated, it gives CASMGKQGRGQYQETQYF.

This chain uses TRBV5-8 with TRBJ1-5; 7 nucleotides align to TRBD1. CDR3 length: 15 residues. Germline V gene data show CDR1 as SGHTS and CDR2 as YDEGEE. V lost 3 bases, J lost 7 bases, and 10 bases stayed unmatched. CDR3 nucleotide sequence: TGTGCCAGCAGCTCCCTCAGGGGGTTGGGCCAGCCCCAGCATTTT. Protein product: CASSSLRGLGQPQHF.

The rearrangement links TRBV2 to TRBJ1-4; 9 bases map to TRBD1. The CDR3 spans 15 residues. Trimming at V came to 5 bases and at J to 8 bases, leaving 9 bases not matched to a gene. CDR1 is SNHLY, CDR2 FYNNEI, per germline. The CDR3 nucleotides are TGTGCCAGCAGTTCAGGGGACAGGGTTTGGGAAAAACTGTTTTTT. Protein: CASSSGDRVWEKLFF.

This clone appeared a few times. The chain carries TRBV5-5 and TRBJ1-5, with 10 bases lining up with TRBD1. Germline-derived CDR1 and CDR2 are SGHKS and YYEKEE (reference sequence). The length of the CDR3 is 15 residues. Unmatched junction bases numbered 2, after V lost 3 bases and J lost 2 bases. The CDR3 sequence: CASSSTGGGNQPQHF. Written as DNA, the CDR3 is TGTGCCAGCAGCTCGACAGGGGGCGGCAATCAGCCCCAGCATTTT.

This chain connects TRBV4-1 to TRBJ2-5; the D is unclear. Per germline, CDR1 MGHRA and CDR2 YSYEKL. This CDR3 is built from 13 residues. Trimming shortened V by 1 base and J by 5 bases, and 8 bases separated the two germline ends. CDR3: CASSQGAWETQYF. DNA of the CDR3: TGCGCCAGCAGCCAAGGGGCCTGGGAGACCCAGTACTTC.

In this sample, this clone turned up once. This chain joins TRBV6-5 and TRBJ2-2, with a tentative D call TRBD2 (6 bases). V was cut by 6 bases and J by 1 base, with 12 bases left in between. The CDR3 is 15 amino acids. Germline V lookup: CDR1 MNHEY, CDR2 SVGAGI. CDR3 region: CASRIRGRNTGELFF. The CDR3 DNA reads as TGTGCCAGCAGAATCCGGGGGAGGAACACCGGGGAGCTGTTTTTT.

CDR3 sequence (DNA): TGTGCCAGCTCACCGAGGGGGACAGGGTCAAATTCACCCCTCCACTTT. This codes for CASSPRGTGSNSPLHF. The rearrangement joins TRBV18 to TRBJ1-6; 9 bases are shared with TRBD1. CDR1 KGHSH and CDR2 LQKENI come from the germline V gene. The junction had 7 bases not matched to a gene; V was cut back by 3 bases and J by 7 bases. CDR3 size: 16 residues.

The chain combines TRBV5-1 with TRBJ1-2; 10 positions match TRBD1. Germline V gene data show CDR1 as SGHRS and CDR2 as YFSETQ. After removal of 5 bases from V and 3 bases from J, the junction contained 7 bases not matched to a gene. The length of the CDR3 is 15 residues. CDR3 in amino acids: CASRKGGQGHYGYTF. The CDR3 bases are TGCGCCAGCAGAAAAGGGGGACAGGGGCACTATGGCTACACCTTC.

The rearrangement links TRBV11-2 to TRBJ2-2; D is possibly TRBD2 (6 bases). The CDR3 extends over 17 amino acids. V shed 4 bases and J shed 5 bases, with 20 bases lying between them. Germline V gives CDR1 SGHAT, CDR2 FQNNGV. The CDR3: CASSSQTGTRRTGELFF. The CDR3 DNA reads TGTGCCAGCAGCTCACAAACCGGGACTCGTCGAACCGGGGAGCTGTTTTTT.

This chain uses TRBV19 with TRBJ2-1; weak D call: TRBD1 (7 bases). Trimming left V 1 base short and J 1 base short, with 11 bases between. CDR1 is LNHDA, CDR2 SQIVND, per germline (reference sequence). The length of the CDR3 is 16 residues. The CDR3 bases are TGTGCCAGTAGTATAGGGCAGGGGGGTTCCTACAATGAGCAGTTCTTC. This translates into CASSIGQGGSYNEQFF.

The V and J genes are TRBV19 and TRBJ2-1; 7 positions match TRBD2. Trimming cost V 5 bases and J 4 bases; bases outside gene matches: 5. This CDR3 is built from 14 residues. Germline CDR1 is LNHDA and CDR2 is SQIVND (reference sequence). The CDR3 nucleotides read TGTGCCAGTAGTCCCTGGCGGGGGTACAATGAGCAGTTCTTC. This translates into CASSPWRGYNEQFF.

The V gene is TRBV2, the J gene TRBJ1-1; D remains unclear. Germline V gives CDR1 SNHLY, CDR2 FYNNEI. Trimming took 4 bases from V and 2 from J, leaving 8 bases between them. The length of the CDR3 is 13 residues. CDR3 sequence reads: CASSGESNTEAFF. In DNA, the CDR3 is TGTGCCAGCAGTGGGGAGTCCAACACTGAAGCTTTCTTT.

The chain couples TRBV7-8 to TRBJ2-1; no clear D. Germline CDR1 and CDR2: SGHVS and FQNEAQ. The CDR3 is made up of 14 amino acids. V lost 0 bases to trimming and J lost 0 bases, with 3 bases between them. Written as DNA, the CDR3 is TGTGCCAGCAGCTTAGCCTACTCCTACAATGAGCAGTTCTTC. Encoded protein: CASSLAYSYNEQFF.

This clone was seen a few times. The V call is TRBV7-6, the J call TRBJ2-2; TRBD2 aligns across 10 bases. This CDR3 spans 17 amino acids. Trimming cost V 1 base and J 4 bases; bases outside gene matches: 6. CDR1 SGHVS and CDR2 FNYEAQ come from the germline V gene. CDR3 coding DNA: TGTGCCAGCAGCTTAGGACTAGCGGGTTTCTCCACCGGGGAGCTGTTTTTT. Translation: CASSLGLAGFSTGELFF.

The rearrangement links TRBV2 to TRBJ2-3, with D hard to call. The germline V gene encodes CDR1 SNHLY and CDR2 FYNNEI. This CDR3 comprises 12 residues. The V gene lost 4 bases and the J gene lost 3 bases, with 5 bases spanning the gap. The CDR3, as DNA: TGTGCCAGCAGTGTGCAGACAGATACGCAGTATTTT. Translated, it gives CASSVQTDTQYF.

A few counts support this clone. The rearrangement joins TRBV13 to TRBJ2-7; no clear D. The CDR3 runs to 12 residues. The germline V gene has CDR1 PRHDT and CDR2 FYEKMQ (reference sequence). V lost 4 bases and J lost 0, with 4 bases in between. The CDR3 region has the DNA TGTGCCAGCAGCTCGAGCTCCTACGAGCAGTACTTC. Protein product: CASSSSSYEQYF.

CDR3 residues: CASRPIESTGRGGYTF. As DNA, the CDR3 is TGTGCCAGCAGGCCAATCGAATCGACAGGGAGAGGGGGCTACACCTTC. This chain joins TRBV7-2 and TRBJ1-2; 7 bases line up with TRBD1. CDR1 is SGHTA and CDR2 is FQGNSA in the germline V gene. J lost 8 bases, V lost 6 bases, and 18 bases had no gene match. The CDR3 has 16 residues.

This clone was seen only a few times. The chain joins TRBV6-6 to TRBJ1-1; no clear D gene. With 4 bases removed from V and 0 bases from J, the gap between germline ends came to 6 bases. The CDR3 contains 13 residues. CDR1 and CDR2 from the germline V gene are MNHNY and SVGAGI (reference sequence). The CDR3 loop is CASSSKLNTEAFF. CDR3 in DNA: TGTGCCAGCAGTTCTAAACTGAACACTGAAGCTTTCTTT.

CDR3 region: CASSVGAGMDYGYTF. In nucleotides, the CDR3 is TGTGCCAGCAGCGTAGGGGCAGGGATGGACTATGGCTACACCTTC. J is TRBJ1-2 and V is TRBV9; tentatively, D is TRBD1 (5 bases). The CDR3 totals 15 residues. Germline V gene lookup returns CDR1 SGDLS and CDR2 YYNGEE. Trimming shortened V by 0 bases and J by 3 bases, and 12 bases separated the two germline ends.

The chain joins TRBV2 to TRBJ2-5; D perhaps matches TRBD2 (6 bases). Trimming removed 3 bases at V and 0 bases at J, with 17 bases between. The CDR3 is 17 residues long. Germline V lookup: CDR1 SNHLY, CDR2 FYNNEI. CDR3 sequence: CASSESMSGRNQETQYF. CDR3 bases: TGTGCCAGCAGTGAGAGTATGAGCGGGCGAAACCAAGAGACCCAGTACTTC.

The CDR3 here is CASSVGGTAFFYEQYF. The CDR3 nucleotides are TGTGCCAGCAGCGTAGGGGGGACAGCCTTTTTCTACGAGCAGTACTTC. This chain links TRBV9 with TRBJ2-5, with 7 nucleotides matching TRBD1. With the DNA end fitting TRBJ2-7 better, the J assignment may be wrong. From germline, CDR1 is SGDLS and CDR2 YYNGEE. CDR3 length: 16 residues.

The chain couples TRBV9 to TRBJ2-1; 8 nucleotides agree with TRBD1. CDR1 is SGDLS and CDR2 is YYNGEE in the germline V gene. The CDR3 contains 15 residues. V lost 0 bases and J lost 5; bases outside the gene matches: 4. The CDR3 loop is CASSVGTGSDNEQFF. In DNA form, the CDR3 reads TGTGCCAGCAGCGTAGGGACAGGGAGCGACAATGAGCAGTTCTTC.

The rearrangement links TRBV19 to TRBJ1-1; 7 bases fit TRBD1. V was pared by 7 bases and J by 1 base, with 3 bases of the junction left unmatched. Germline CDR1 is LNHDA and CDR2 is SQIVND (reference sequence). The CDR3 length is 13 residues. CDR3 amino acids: CASKDRPNTEAFF. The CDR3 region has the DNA TGTGCCAGTAAGGACAGGCCGAACACTGAAGCTTTCTTT.

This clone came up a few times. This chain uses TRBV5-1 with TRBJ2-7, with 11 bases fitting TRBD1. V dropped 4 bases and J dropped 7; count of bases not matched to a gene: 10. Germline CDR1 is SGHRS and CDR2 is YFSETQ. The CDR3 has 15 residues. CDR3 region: CASSPGQGARLEQYF. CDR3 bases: TGCGCCAGCAGCCCAGGACAGGGGGCTCGATTGGAGCAGTACTTC.

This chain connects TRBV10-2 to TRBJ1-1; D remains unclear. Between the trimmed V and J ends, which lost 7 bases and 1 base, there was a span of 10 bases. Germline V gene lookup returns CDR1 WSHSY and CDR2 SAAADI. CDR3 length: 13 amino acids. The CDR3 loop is CASNRGRNTEAFF. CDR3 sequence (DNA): TGCGCCAGCAACCGGGGTCGGAACACTGAAGCTTTCTTT.

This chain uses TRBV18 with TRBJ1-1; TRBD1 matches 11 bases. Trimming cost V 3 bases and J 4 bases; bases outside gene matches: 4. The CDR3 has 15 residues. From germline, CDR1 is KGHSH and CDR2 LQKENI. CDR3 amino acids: CASSPPGQGGTEAFF. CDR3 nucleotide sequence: TGTGCCAGCTCACCTCCGGGACAGGGGGGCACTGAAGCTTTCTTT.

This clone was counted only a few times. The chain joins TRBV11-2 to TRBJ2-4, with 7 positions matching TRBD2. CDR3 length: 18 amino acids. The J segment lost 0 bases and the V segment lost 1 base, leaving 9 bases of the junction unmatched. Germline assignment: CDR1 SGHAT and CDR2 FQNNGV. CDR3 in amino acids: CASSLAGGGYLAKNIQYF. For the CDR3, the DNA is TGTGCCAGCAGCTTAGCGGGGGGTGGGTACTTAGCCAAAAACATTCAGTACTTC.